The clone carrying this TCR beta chain was picked up a small number of times. Its specificity is not known. The data stem from a study of T cell repertoires in cytomegalovirus infection. Study at large: CMV epitopes, recently identified HLA-C-restricted and well-studied HLA-B-restricted, were used.

TCRdb reanalysed the reads using MiXCR and keeps one entry per CDR3 protein. This table has hundreds of thousands of distinct CDR3 sequences, about 30% appearing once. Overall study findings and caveats: The study found HLA-C-restricted CMV-specific TCR beta clonotypes dominating the ex vivo response. Carriage of CMV together with the relevant HLA was identifiable through cumulative public TCR beta family frequency.

The length of the CDR3 is 16 residues. Per the germline V gene, CDR1 is SGHRS and CDR2 is YFSETQ. Germline trimming cut 4 bases from V and 0 bases from J; bases unmatched to any gene: 4. The genes are TRBV5-1 and TRBJ2-5, with 12 nucleotides matching TRBD2. The specimen comprised cultured PBMCs, sampled from culture after CMV antigen stimulation. This clonotype originated in a human donor in good health (CMV status not recorded). Some clones in this sample may be carry-over from other donors' samples. The chain's CDR3 is CASSTGTSGYQETQYF. The CDR3 bases are TGCGCCAGCAGCACCGGGACTAGCGGGTACCAAGAGACCCAGTACTTC.